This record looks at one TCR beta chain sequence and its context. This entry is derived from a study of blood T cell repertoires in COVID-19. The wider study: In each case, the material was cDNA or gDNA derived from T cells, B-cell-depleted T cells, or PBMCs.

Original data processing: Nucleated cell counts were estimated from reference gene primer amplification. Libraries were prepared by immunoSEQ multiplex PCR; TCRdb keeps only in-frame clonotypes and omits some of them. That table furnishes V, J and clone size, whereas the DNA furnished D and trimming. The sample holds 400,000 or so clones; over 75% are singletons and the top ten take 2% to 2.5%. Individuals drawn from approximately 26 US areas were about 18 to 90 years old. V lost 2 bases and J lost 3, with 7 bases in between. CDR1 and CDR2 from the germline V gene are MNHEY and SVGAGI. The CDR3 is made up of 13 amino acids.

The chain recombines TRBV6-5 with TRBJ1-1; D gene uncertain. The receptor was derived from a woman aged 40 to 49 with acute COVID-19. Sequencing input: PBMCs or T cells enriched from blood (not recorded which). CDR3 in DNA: TGTGCCAGCAGTTACCTACGTGACACTGAAGCTTTCTTT. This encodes CASSYLRDTEAFF.